This TCR beta chain was identified during a study of CD8 T cells in ankylosing spondylitis. Regarding the study as a whole: Typical of ankylosing spondylitis blood, it appeared, was a TCR beta motif of fewer than 10 highly homologous variants. Clones linked to disease, bearing a CD8+ phenotype, were relatively rare in peripheral blood. In synovial fluid and blood from reactive arthritis, some motif variants were previously reported.

At least ten counts were recorded for this clonotype. The antigen is undetermined. Making use of molecular barcodes, quantitative 5'-RACE generated TCR beta libraries. MiXCR was run by TCRdb on the 5' RACE reads, yielding one entry per CDR3 protein. The sample yields about 510,000 distinct CDR3 sequences, approximately 5.3% seen once. The sample comprised blood, either unsorted or a sorted T cell fraction (not recorded which). The clonotype was recovered from a male donor with ankylosing spondylitis.

The CDR3 nucleotides are TGCGCCAGCAGCTTGGGCGGCGGGGATTCCTTGGACGAGCAGTACTTC. It encodes CASSLGGGDSLDEQYF. J is TRBJ2-7 and V is TRBV5-1; D is possibly TRBD2 (6 bases). CDR1 and CDR2 from the germline V gene are SGHRS and YFSETQ. V dropped 0 bases and J dropped 5 bases, with 18 bases sitting between them. CDR3 length equals 16 residues.